This T cell receptor (beta chain) stems from a study of blood T cells in healthy people across ages. In the study overall: About one barcoded beta molecule per two T cells was the capture yield of template switching.

Comment on this clonotype: No antigen is known for it.

Whole-study findings and limits: Fewer expanded clones and more diversity marked long-lived versus aged donors.

V lost 10 bases and J lost 0; bases outside the gene matches: 8. Looked up from germline, CDR1 is MNHNS and CDR2 is SASEGT. The CDR3 spans 14 residues. Combining a sample-barcoded 5' primer with a J-beta primer mix, a second PCR ran for 7 to 11 cycles. MiXCR, applied by TCRdb to the 5' RACE reads, yields one record per CDR3 protein. The data show fewer than 900,000 distinct CDR3 sequences, with roughly 49% seen just once and about a third held by the top ten. Each sample yielded at least 6 million isolated PBMCs. The gene calls are TRBV6-1 and TRBJ1-1; 7 bases align to TRBD1. The sample comprised blood. The source of this sequence is a woman aged 60-75 years in good health. The CDR3 region is CATSWGQLNTEAFF. The CDR3 coding sequence is TGTGCCACCTCATGGGGACAGCTGAACACTGAAGCTTTCTTT.